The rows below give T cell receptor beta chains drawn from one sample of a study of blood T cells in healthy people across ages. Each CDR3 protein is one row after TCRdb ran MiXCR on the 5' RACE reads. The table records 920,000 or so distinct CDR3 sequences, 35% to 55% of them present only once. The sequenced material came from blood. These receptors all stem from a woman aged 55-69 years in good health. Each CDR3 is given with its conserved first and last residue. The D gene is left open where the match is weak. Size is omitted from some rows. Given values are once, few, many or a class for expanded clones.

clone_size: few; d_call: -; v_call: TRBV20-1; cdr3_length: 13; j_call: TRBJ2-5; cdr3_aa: CSARDSPAGTQYF; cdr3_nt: TGCAGTGCTAGAGATTCTCCAGCGGGGACCCAGTACTTC
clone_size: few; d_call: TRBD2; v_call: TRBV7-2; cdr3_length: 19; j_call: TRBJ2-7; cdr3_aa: CASSFLAGTSGPGAYEQYF; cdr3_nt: TGTGCCAGCAGCTTCTTGGCCGGGACTAGCGGGCCGGGGGCCTACGAGCAGTACTTC
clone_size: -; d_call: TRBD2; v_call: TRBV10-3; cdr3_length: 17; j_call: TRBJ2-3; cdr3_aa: CAISDPATSGSGDTQYF; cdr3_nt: TGTGCCATCAGTGACCCTGCGACTAGCGGGAGTGGGGATACGCAGTATTTT
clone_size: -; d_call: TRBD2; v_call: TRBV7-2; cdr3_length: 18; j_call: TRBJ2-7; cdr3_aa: CASSSRGGGRGLSYEQYF; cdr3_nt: TGTGCCAGCAGCTCCCGGGGTGGCGGGAGGGGGCTATCCTACGAGCAGTACTTC
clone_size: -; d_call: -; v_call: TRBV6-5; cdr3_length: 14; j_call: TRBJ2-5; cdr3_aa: CASSYSRVAGTQYF; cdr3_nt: TGTGCCAGCAGTTACTCGCGGGTGGCCGGGACCCAGTACTTC
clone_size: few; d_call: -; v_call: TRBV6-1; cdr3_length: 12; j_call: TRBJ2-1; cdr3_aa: CASTEEGYEQFF; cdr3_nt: TGTGCCAGCACCGAGGAGGGTTACGAGCAGTTCTTC
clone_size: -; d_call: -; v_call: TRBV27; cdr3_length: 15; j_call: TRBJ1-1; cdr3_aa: CASTRLTKGGTEAFF; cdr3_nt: TGTGCCAGCACCCGCCTCACGAAAGGGGGGACTGAAGCTTTCTTT
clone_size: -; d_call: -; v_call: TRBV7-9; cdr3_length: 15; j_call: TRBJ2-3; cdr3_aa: CASSWSGGVTDTQYF; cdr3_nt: TGTGCCAGCAGCTGGTCGGGGGGCGTCACAGATACGCAGTATTTT
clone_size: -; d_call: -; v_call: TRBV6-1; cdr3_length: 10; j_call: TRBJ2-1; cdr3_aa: CASLTNEQFF; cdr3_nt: TGTGCCAGCCTTACGAATGAGCAGTTCTTC
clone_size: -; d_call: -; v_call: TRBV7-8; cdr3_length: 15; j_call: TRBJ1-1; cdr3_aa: CASSLADSILDEAFF; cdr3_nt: TGTGCCAGCAGCTTAGCGGACAGTATTTTGGATGAAGCTTTCTTT
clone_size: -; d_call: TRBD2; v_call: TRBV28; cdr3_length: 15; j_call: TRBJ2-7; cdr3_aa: CASSPLAGSSYEQYF; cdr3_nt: TGTGCCAGCAGTCCCCTAGCGGGATCCTCCTACGAGCAGTACTTC
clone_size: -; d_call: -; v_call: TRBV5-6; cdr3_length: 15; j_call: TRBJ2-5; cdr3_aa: CASSNRHGDGKTQYF; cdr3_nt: TGTGCCAGCAGCAACAGACATGGGGATGGCAAGACCCAGTACTTC
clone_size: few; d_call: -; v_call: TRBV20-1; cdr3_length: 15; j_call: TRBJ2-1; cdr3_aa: CSARGGRGSYNEQFF; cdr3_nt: TGCAGTGCCCGAGGTGGGCGGGGCTCCTACAATGAGCAGTTCTTC
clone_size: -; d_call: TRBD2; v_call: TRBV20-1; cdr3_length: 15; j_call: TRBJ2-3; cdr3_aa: CSAPPGLAGTDTQYF; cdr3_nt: TGCAGTGCTCCTCCGGGACTAGCGGGTACAGATACGCAGTATTTT
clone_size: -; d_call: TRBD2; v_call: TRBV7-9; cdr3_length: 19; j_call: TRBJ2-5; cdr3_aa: CASSSGLAGGLPTIGTQYF; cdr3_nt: TGTGCCAGCAGCTCGGGACTAGCGGGAGGGCTCCCGACTATAGGGACCCAGTACTTC
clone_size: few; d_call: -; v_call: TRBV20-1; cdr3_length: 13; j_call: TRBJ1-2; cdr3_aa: CSAKPGWRYGYTF; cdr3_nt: TGCAGTGCCAAGCCAGGGTGGAGGTATGGCTACACCTTC
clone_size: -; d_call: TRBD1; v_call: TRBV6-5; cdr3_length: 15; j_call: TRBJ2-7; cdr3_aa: CASTKGQGRNYEQYF; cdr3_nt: TGTGCCAGCACTAAGGGACAGGGGAGAAACTACGAGCAGTACTTC
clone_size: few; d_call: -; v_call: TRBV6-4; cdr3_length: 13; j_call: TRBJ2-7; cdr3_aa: CASSAIDSYEQYF; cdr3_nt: TGTGCCAGCAGTGCAATAGACAGCTACGAGCAGTACTTC
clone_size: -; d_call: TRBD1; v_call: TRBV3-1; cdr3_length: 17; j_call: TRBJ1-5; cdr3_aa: CASSQGGGQGGNQPQHF; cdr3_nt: TGTGCCAGCAGCCAAGGAGGGGGGCAGGGGGGCAATCAGCCCCAGCATTTT
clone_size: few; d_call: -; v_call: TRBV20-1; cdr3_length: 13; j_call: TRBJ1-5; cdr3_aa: CSGRIRGTPPQHF; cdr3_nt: TGCAGTGGTAGAATCCGGGGGACACCGCCCCAGCATTTT
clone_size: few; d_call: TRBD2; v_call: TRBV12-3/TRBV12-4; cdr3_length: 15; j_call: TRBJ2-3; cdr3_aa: CASSPLAGVADTQYF; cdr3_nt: TGTGCCAGCAGCCCCCTAGCGGGAGTCGCAGATACGCAGTATTTT
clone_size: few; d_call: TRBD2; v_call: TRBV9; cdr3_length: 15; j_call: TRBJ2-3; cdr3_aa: CASSRGTSGADTQYF; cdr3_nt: TGTGCCAGCAGCCGGGGGACTAGCGGGGCAGATACGCAGTATTTT
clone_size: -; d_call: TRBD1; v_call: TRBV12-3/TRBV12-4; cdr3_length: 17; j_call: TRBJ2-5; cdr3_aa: CASSLSVGWTGQETQYF; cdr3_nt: TGTGCCAGCAGTTTAAGTGTCGGTTGGACAGGCCAAGAGACCCAGTACTTC
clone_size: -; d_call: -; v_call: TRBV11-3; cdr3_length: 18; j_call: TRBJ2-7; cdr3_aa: CASSLGSYRSGATYEQYF; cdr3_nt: TGTGCCAGCAGCTTAGGGAGTTACCGTTCCGGAGCAACCTACGAGCAGTACTTC
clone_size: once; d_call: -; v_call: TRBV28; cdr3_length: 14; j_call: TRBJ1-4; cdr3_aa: CASSLWRGGEKLFF; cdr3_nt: TGTGCCAGCAGTTTGTGGAGGGGGGGAGAAAAACTGTTTTTT
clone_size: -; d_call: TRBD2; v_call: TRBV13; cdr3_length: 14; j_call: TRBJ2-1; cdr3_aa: CASRRAGIYNEQFF; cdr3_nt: TGTGCCAGCAGGAGAGCGGGAATTTACAATGAGCAGTTCTTC
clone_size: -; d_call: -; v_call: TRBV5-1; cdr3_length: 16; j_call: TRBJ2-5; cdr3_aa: CASSQTSGRGGETQYF; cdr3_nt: TGCGCCAGCAGTCAAACCTCAGGGAGAGGGGGAGAGACCCAGTACTTC
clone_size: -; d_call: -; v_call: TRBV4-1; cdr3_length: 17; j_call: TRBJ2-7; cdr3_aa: CASSQEVSARWGYEQYF; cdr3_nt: TGCGCCAGCAGCCAAGAGGTGTCGGCTAGGTGGGGCTACGAGCAGTACTTC
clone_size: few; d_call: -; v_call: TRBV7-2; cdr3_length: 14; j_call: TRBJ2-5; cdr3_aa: CASSWAGPSETQYF; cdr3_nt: TGTGCCAGCAGCTGGGCAGGCCCAAGCGAGACCCAGTACTTC
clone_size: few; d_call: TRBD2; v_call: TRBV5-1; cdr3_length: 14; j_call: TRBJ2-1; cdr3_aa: CASRLTSDYNEQFF; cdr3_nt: TGCGCCAGCAGACTCACTAGCGACTACAATGAGCAGTTCTTC
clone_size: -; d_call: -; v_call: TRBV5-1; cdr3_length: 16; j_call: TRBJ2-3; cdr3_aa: CASSSLGTTSTDTQYF; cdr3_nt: TGCGCCAGCAGCTCCCTGGGGACCACTAGCACAGATACGCAGTATTTT
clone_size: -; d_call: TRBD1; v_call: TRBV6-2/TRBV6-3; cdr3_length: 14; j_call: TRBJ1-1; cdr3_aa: CASSTGGLITEAFF; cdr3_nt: TGTGCCAGCAGCACAGGGGGCCTAATCACTGAAGCTTTCTTT
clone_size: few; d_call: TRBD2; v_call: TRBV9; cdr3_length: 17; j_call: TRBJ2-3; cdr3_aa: CASSPRTLAGLKDTQYF; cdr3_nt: TGTGCCAGCAGCCCACGGACCTTAGCGGGACTTAAAGATACGCAGTATTTT
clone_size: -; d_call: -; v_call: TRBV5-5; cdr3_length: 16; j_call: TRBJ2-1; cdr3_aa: CASSLVAGEWWYEQFF; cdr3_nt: TGTGCCAGCAGCTTGGTTGCCGGGGAGTGGTGGTATGAGCAGTTCTTC
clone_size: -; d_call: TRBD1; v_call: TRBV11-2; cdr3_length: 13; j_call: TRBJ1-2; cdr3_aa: CASSVPGGYGYTF; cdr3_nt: TGTGCCAGCAGCGTACCAGGGGGCTATGGCTACACCTTC
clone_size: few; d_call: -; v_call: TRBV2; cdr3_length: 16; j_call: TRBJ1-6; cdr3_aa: CASSEGGSSYNSPLHF; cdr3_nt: TGTGCCAGCAGTGAAGGGGGGAGCTCCTATAATTCACCCCTCCACTTT